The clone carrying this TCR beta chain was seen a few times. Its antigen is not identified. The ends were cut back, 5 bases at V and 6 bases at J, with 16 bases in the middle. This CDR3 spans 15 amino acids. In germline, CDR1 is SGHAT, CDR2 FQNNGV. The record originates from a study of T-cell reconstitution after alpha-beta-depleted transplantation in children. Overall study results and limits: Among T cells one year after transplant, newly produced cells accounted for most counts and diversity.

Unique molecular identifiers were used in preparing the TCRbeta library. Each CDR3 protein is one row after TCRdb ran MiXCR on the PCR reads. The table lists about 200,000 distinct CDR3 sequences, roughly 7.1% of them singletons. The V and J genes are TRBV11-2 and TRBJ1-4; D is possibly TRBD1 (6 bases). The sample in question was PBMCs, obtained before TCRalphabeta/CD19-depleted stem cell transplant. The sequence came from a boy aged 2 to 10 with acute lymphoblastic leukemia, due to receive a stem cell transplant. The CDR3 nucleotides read TGTGCCAGCAGCCCCTGGGGGGCGGGGTATGAAAAACTGTTTTTT. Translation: CASSPWGAGYEKLFF.